This T cell receptor (beta chain) emerged from a study of T cell repertoires in cytomegalovirus infection. Study-wide results and caveats: Summed frequency of public TCR beta families distinguished CMV carriers with the relevant HLA.

TCRdb redid the calling of the reads with MiXCR, one entry per CDR3 protein. In the table there are approximately 290,000 distinct CDR3 sequences, roughly 26% of which are singletons. Germline-derived CDR1 and CDR2 are SQVTM and ANQGSEA. This CDR3 is built from 14 residues. Trimming took 3 bases from V and 1 from J, leaving 10 bases between them. This clonotype was observed a handful of times. Its antigen is still unknown. V and J are TRBV29-1 and TRBJ2-1; TRBD2 is a possible D gene (5 bases). This sequence was found in a human donor in good health (CMV status not recorded). Some clones in this sample may be carry-over from other donors' samples. The sample taken for sequencing was PBMCs. The DNA of the CDR3 is TGCAGCGTTGACCCCAGAGGGTCCTACAATGAGCAGTTCTTC. This codes for CSVDPRGSYNEQFF.